This T cell receptor (beta chain) emerged from a study of post-analysis software for immune sequencing data. Study in general: Included among the disease courses, which were recorded for the cohort, were relapsing-remitting, secondary progressive and progressive-relapsing multiple sclerosis.

Regarding the study as a whole: About 5 TRBV segments (TRBV5-6, TRBV5-1 and TRBV20-1 among them) occurred more frequently in patients than in controls.

In regard to this clonotype: Its antigen is undetermined.

Trimming left V 3 bases short and J 3 bases short, with 9 bases between. The CDR3 is 13 residues long. CDR1 is SGDLS, CDR2 YYNGEE, per germline. Unique molecular identifiers had been added to the TCR beta cDNA libraries. Input of roughly 0.95 to 11 million T cells yielded 450,000 to 550,000 cDNA molecules. TCRdb reanalysed the PCR reads using MiXCR and keeps one entry per CDR3 protein. Here the sample spans hundreds of thousands of distinct CDR3 sequences, roughly 27% being singletons. The clonotype was recovered from a girl between 10 and 17 years old with multiple sclerosis. Sequencing was performed on blood. The chain joins TRBV9 to TRBJ1-1, with D perhaps matching TRBD1 (5 bases). The CDR3 sequence: CASSGAGDTEAFF. The CDR3 DNA sequence: TGTGCCAGCAGCGGCGCGGGGGACACTGAAGCTTTCTTT.